This T cell receptor (beta chain) derives from a study of Ad26.COV2.S vaccination and SARS-CoV-2 variants. Study-wide context: It was the COV1001 Ad26.COV2.S trial arm that included the donor. Each vaccinee took Ad26.COV2.S intramuscularly, once or twice 56 days apart.

Worth noting for this clone: Its antigen is currently unknown.

Trimming removed 5 bases at V and 5 bases at J, with 19 bases between. CDR3 length: 16 amino acids. The germline V gene has CDR1 MNHEY and CDR2 SVGEGT. The study's findings and limits: Greater spike-specific TCR breadth was seen in vaccine recipients than in placebo recipients.

Assay: immunoSEQ multiplex PCR; the TCRdb copy retains only in-frame clones and omits some. In the table there are hundreds of thousands of clones, 88% of which are singletons. Documented treatment: about 20 received Ad26.COV2.S at low or high dose, single or two shots; about 5 received placebo; per-sample allocation not given. Specimens were obtained on day 63 following the first vaccine or placebo injection. This receptor was identified in a person between 18 and 60 years old who received the Ad26.COV2.S COVID-19 vaccine or a placebo. The specimen comprised peripheral blood, sampled in a trial of Ad26.COV2.S vaccine versus placebo. The chain carries TRBV6-2 or TRBV6-3 and TRBJ2-1, with TRBD2 as a possible D gene (6 bases). Written as DNA, the CDR3 is TGTGCCAGCAGTCTTGGAGGGGTCCTATTTAACAATGAGCAGTTCTTC. This translates into CASSLGGVLFNNEQFF.